These 8 T cell receptor beta chains came from one sample sequenced in a study of tumor and adjacent non-tumor tissue in lung cancer. The library came from three nested PCR rounds adapted from ARM-PCR protocols. TCRdb passed the multiplex PCR reads through MiXCR, listing each CDR3 protein once. The table lists approximately 82,000 distinct CDR3 sequences, approximately 82% of them singletons, with under 50% in the top ten. No cell sorting was done before RNA was extracted from the tissue. Distant lung tissue was collected more than 3 cm away from the tumor edge. Sequencing was performed on distant non-tumor lung tissue. The receptors were sampled from a man aged 70-80 years with non-small cell lung cancer.

The sample holds a few counts of this clonotype. The rearrangement uses TRBV4-3 and TRBJ2-1; TRBD1 is a possible D gene (6 bases). The CDR3 runs to 16 residues. Germline CDR1 reads LGHNA; CDR2 reads YSLEER. Trimming left V 3 bases short and J 7 bases short, with 19 bases between. This CDR3 reads CASSHSGTWWSNEQFF. In DNA, the CDR3 is TGCGCCAGCAGCCATAGTGGGACATGGTGGTCAAATGAGCAGTTCTTC.

With regard to this clonotype: A much larger clonotype is one base distant, so this may be a read error. The gene calls are TRBV5-4 and TRBJ1-1; D is unclear. CDR3 length: 16 residues. Germline V gives CDR1 SGHNT, CDR2 YYREEE (reference sequence). The CDR3 DNA reads TGTGCCAGCAGCCCGACCCTCAGTTCTATGAACACTGATGCTTTCTTT. Encoded protein: CASSPTLSSMNTDAFF. Together with reference TRBV5-4 and TRBJ1-1, the CDR3 gives the full variable domain: ETGVTQSPTHLIKTRGQQVTLRCSSQSGHNTVSWYQQALGQGPQFIFQYYREEENGRGNFPPRFSGLQFPNYSSELNVNALELDDSALYLCASSPTLSSMNTDAFFGQGTRLTVV.

Worth noting for this clonotype: The junction and the germline gene differ at one end; a read error may be behind it. V gene TRBV29-1 combines with J gene TRBJ2-5; maybe TRBD1 (6 bases). Germline V gene lookup returns CDR1 SQVTM and CDR2 ANQGSEA. This CDR3 is 16 amino acids long. The CDR3 DNA follows: TGCAGAGCCAAGCCATACCTCCAGACAGGTCAAGAGACCCAGTGCTTC. Translated, it gives CRAKPYLQTGQETQCF.

In regard to this clonotype: This may be a read error: a much more frequent sequence differs by one nucleotide. This chain connects TRBV14 to TRBJ2-5; 8 bases line up with TRBD2. The CDR3 consists of 18 residues. CDR1 SGHDN and CDR2 FVKESK come from the germline V gene. V trimming: 4 bases; J trimming: 1 base; junction bases outside the gene matches: 14. The CDR3 protein is CASSRDSGSGTPQETQYF. The CDR3 DNA reads as TGTGCCAGCAGCCGAGATTCGGGTAGCGGGACCCCCCAAGAGACCCAGTACTTC.

Concerning this clonotype: At one end, the junction sequence differs from germline, possibly due to a read error. The chain links TRBV20-1 to TRBJ1-4; possibly TRBD1 for D (6 bases). Germline CDR1 is DFQATT and CDR2 is SNEGSKA (reference sequence). This CDR3 region has 13 residues. The CDR3 region has the DNA TGCAGTGTTAGGACAGCAACTAAAGAAAAACTGTTTTTT. Protein product: CSVRTATKEKLFF.

To note about this clonotype: Mismatch with germline at one junction end may stem from a read error. CDR3: CASSYLNDPRGSEILFF. As DNA, the CDR3 is TGTGCCAGCAGTTACCTCAACGACCCACGGGGGAGTGAAATACTGTTTTTT. The chain carries TRBV6-5 and TRBJ1-4; tentatively, D is TRBD1 (5 bases). Germline V gene data show CDR1 as MNHEY and CDR2 as SVGAGI. CDR3 size: 17 residues.

This clonotype has ten or more counts. This chain uses TRBV6-2 or TRBV6-3 with TRBJ2-7, with TRBD1 as a possible D gene (5 bases). V lost 5 bases and J 0 bases, leaving 26 bases between the germline ends. This CDR3 spans 19 amino acids. CDR1 and CDR2 (germline): MNHEY, SVGEGT. In DNA, the CDR3 is TGTGCCAGCAGTCCCCTGGGCATAAGGGGCGGCCCTCACTCCTACGAGCAGTACTTC. It yields the protein CASSPLGIRGGPHSYEQYF.

Remarks on this clonotype: A junction end diverges from the germline sequence, so it may reflect a read error. The genes are TRBV10-1 and TRBJ1-2; D uncertain. Germline V gives CDR1 WNHNN, CDR2 SYGVQD (reference sequence). The CDR3 is made up of 13 amino acids. The CDR3, as DNA: TGCTCCAGCAGTTACAAGGAAAACTATGGCTACACCTTC. Protein sequence: CSSSYKENYGYTF.